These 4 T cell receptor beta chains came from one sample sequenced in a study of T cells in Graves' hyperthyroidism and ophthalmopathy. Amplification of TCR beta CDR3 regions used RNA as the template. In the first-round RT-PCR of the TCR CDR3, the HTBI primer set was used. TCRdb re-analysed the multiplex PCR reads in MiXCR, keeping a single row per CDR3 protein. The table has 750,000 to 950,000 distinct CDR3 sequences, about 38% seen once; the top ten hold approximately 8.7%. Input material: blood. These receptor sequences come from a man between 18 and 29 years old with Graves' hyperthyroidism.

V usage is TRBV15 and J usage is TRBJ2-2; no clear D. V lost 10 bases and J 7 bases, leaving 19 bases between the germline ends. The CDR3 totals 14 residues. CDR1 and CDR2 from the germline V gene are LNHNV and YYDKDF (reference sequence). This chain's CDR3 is CASSLPLGGGELFF. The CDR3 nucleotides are TGTGCCAGCAGTTTGCCCCTCGGTGGCGGGGAGCTGTTTTTT.

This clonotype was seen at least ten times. CDR3 in DNA: TGCGCCAGCAGCTTGGATGAGGGGGATGCTTTCTTT. Translating gives CASSLDEGDAFF. V gene TRBV5-1 combines with J gene TRBJ1-1, with D possibly TRBD1 on 6 matching bases. V lost 0 bases to trimming and J lost 11 bases, with 11 bases between them. CDR1 is SGHRS, CDR2 YFSETQ, per germline. The CDR3 runs to 12 residues.

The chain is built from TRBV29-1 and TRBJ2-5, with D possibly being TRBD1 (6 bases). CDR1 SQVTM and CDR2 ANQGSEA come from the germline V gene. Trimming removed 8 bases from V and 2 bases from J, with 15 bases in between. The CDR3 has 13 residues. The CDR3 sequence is CSLGQGQQETQYF. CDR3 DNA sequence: TGCAGCTTAGGCCAGGGGCAGCAAGAGACCCAGTACTTC.

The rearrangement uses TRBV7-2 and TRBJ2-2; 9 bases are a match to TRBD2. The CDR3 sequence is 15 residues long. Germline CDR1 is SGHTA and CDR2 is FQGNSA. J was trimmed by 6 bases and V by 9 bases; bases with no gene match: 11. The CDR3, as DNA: TGTGCCAGTAGTCTCGGCGGGGGGGCCGCCGGGGAGCTGTTTTTT. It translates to CASSLGGGAAGELFF.